The 22 T cell receptor beta chains in this list originate from one sample, sequenced in a study of intratumoral heterogeneity in liver cancer. Produced via immunoSEQ multiplex PCR; TCRdb's table is partial and in-frame only. The sample shows around 6,400 clones, around 50% of them seen only once. Tumour samples came from separate, distinct regions of the hepatocellular carcinoma nodule. Here the sequenced sample was tumor tissue, taken before any cancer treatment. The receptors here all came from a man between 65 and 79 years old with hepatocellular carcinoma.

The chain joins TRBV4-1 to TRBJ1-5; D perhaps matches TRBD1 (5 bases). Trimming took 1 base from V and 1 from J, leaving 14 bases between them. The CDR3 is made up of 17 amino acids. Germline V gives CDR1 MGHRA, CDR2 YSYEKL. The CDR3 spells CASSQGYGGLSNQPQHF. The CDR3, as DNA: TGCGCCAGCAGCCAAGGTTATGGGGGTCTGAGCAATCAGCCCCAGCATTTT.

The genes are TRBV15 and TRBJ1-4, with TRBD1 matching 7 bases. Germline CDR1 reads LNHNV; CDR2 reads YYDKDF (reference sequence). The CDR3 is 15 residues long. Unmatched junction bases numbered 7, after V lost 4 bases and J lost 5 bases. In DNA, the CDR3 is TGTGCCACCAGCACCCAGACAGGGAAGAATGAAAAACTGTTTTTT. Protein: CATSTQTGKNEKLFF.

The chain combines TRBV7-3 with TRBJ2-2; D not resolved. Trimming took off 1 base at V and 3 bases at J, with 12 bases between the two ends. Germline V lookup: CDR1 SGHTA, CDR2 FQGTGA. The CDR3 is 16 amino acids. CDR3 sequence reads: CASSLSPKRDTGELFF. CDR3 nucleotide sequence: TGTGCCAGCAGCTTAAGCCCCAAAAGAGACACCGGGGAGCTGTTTTTT.

By sample fraction, this clone is large. This sequence joins TRBV28 and TRBJ1-5, with 8 bases fitting TRBD1. With V trimmed by 3 bases and J by 6 bases, 7 bases remained unmatched. Germline CDR1 and CDR2: MDHEN and SYDVKM. The CDR3 extends over 15 amino acids. This CDR3 is CASSFGYRGAQPQHF. In DNA, the CDR3 is TGTGCCAGCAGTTTTGGGTACAGGGGGGCTCAGCCCCAGCATTTT.

This clone came up a few times. The chain uses TRBV5-1 and TRBJ2-7; 15 nucleotides match TRBD2. The V gene's germline CDR1 is SGHRS and CDR2 YFSETQ. The CDR3 contains 16 residues. V shed 4 bases and J 0 bases; nucleotides not matched to a gene: 2. The CDR3 coding sequence is TGCGCCAGCAGCCGGACTAGCGGGGGGGCCTCCTACGAGCAGTACTTC. Its protein is CASSRTSGGASYEQYF.

V usage is TRBV7-9 and J usage is TRBJ1-1, with 12 bases identical to TRBD1. This CDR3 region has 14 residues. In germline, CDR1 is SEHNR, CDR2 FQNEAQ (reference sequence). V dropped 5 bases and J dropped 10; count of bases not matched to a gene: 8. The chain's CDR3 is CASSLGTGGSRAFF. The CDR3 bases are TGTGCCAGCAGCCTGGGGACAGGGGGCTCGAGAGCTTTCTTT.

This clone was recorded a few times. This chain connects TRBV5-1 to TRBJ2-2, with D perhaps TRBD1 (6 bases). V dropped 9 bases and J dropped 0 bases, with 15 bases sitting between them. The CDR3 has 15 amino acids. Germline V gene sequence: CDR1 SGHRS, CDR2 YFSETQ. The CDR3 DNA follows: TGCGCCACCAGGACAGCAGCTTCGAACACCGGGGAGCTGTTTTTT. Amino acid sequence: CATRTAASNTGELFF.

This clone turned up a few times. The chain recombines TRBV7-2 with TRBJ2-1; 11 bases map to TRBD2. CDR3 length: 15 amino acids. The J segment lost 3 bases and the V segment lost 2 bases, leaving 0 bases of the junction unmatched. The V gene's germline CDR1 is SGHTA and CDR2 FQGNSA. CDR3 amino acids: CASSLLAGGYNEQFF. For the CDR3, the DNA is TGTGCCAGCAGCTTACTAGCGGGGGGCTACAATGAGCAGTTCTTC.

The V call is TRBV5-1, the J call TRBJ2-1; unclear D gene. The CDR3 loop spans 17 amino acids. Between the trimmed V and J ends, which lost 0 bases and 0 bases, there was a span of 13 bases. From germline, CDR1 is SGHRS and CDR2 YFSETQ. The CDR3 nucleotides are TGCGCCAGCAGCTTGGGGATCTTTACTTACTCCTACAATGAGCAGTTCTTC. Its protein product is CASSLGIFTYSYNEQFF.

This clone is labeled as medium-sized (0.01 to 0.1%). V is TRBV5-6 and J is TRBJ1-1, with D hard to call. Germline lookup yields CDR1 SGHDT and CDR2 YYEEEE. V lost 7 bases and J 6 bases, leaving 19 bases between the germline ends. This CDR3 is 14 amino acids long. For the CDR3, the DNA is TGTGCCAGCCTTAACCTATATATCCCCTCTGAAGCTTTCTTT. It is translated as CASLNLYIPSEAFF.

J is TRBJ1-1 and V is TRBV3-1 (or the pseudogene TRBV3-2); D is ambiguous. The germline V gene encodes CDR1 LGHDT and CDR2 YNNKEL (reference sequence). CDR3 length equals 13 residues. Trimming removed 4 bases at V and 1 base at J, with 7 bases between. DNA for the CDR3: TGTGCCAGCAGCCTGAGAGGGAACACTGAAGCTTTCTTT. This gives the protein CASSLRGNTEAFF.

In DNA form, the CDR3 reads TGTGCCAGCAGTTTAGGGGGGTTGAAGTACTTC. Encoded protein: CASSLGGLKYF. J is TRBJ2-7 and V is TRBV12-3 or TRBV12-4; D may match TRBD1 or TRBD2 (5 bases each). With 1 base removed from V and 11 bases from J, the gap between germline ends came to 9 bases. The CDR3 has 11 amino acids.

This chain connects TRBV10-3 to TRBJ1-1; perhaps TRBD1 as D (5 bases). CDR1 and CDR2 (germline): ENHRY, SYGVKD. The CDR3 has 13 residues. The ends were cut back, 7 bases at V and 1 base at J, with 10 bases in the middle. The CDR3, as DNA: TGTGCCATCAACTCAGGGCCGAACACTGAAGCTTTCTTT. Translation gives CAINSGPNTEAFF.

The chain recombines TRBV29-1 with TRBJ2-1, with 14 bases identical to TRBD2. Germline CDR1 reads SQVTM; CDR2 reads ANQGSEA. Losses at the gene ends were 6 bases for V and 2 bases for J; bases not matched to a gene: 6. This CDR3 is built from 16 residues. The CDR3 loop reads CSVPTTSGGAYNEQFF. CDR3 DNA sequence: TGCAGCGTGCCGACGACTAGCGGGGGGGCCTACAATGAGCAGTTCTTC.

Remarks on this clone: Its ends do not fully match the called genes, so a read error is possible. V gene TRBV5-4 combines with J gene TRBJ2-7, with TRBD2 as a possible D gene (6 bases). Looked up from germline, CDR1 is SGHNT and CDR2 is YYREEE (reference sequence). This CDR3 region has 13 residues. CDR3 amino acids: CASSLGVSGLPTF. The CDR3 DNA reads as TGTGCCAGCAGCTTGGGGGTTAGTGGACTACCAACCTTC.

The chain joins TRBV6-1 to TRBJ2-1; 10 bases fit TRBD1. CDR1 and CDR2 (germline): MNHNS, SASEGT. The CDR3 is 18 residues long. V lost 0 bases, J lost 3 bases, and 8 bases stayed unmatched. The CDR3 bases are TGTGCCAGCAGTGAAGCGCTATGGGGGACAGGGGTCTACAATGAGCAGTTCTTC. Translation gives CASSEALWGTGVYNEQFF.

The CDR3 bases are TGTGCCAGCAGAACAGTTTCGAACACCGGGGAGCTGTTTTTT. This codes for CASRTVSNTGELFF. J is TRBJ2-2 and V is TRBV27; D uncertain. The CDR3 extends over 14 amino acids. CDR1 is MNHEY and CDR2 is SMNVEV in the germline V gene (reference sequence). V lost 6 bases, J lost 0 bases, and 8 bases lay in between.

DNA for the CDR3: TGTGCCAGCAGCACCCGGGACAGGGTGACTGAAGCTTTCTTT. Translating it yields CASSTRDRVTEAFF. The chain has TRBV5-4 and TRBJ1-1; 9 bases line up with TRBD1. Germline V CDR1 and CDR2: SGHNT, YYREEE (reference sequence). The length of the CDR3 is 14 residues. J was trimmed by 5 bases and V by 4 bases; bases with no gene match: 6.

This clone is a singleton in its sample. The chain joins TRBV19 to TRBJ2-1; D remains ambiguous. The CDR3 extends over 13 amino acids. Deletions cut 10 bases from V and 5 bases from J, with 15 bases between. Germline CDR1 is LNHDA and CDR2 is SQIVND (reference sequence). CDR3 amino acids: CATSPSRHNEQFF. CDR3 sequence (DNA): TGTGCCACCTCACCAAGTCGGCACAATGAGCAGTTCTTC. Complete variable domain (other parts from reference TRBV19 and TRBJ2-1): DGGITQSPKYLFRKEGQNVTLSCEQNLNHDAMYWYRQDPGQGLRLIYYSQIVNDFQKGDIAEGYSVSREKKESFPLTVTSAQKNPTAFYLCATSPSRHNEQFFGPGTRLTVL.

This clone was picked up many times. The chain couples TRBV7-2 to TRBJ1-4; 8 bases are a match to TRBD1. From germline, CDR1 is SGHTA and CDR2 FQGNSA. This CDR3 region has 18 residues. With V trimmed by 0 bases and J by 9 bases, 15 bases remained unmatched. The chain's CDR3 is CASSLARPFGDRTKKLFF. The CDR3 DNA sequence: TGTGCCAGCAGCTTAGCCCGACCGTTTGGGGACAGGACCAAAAAACTGTTTTTT.

The sample holds one count of this clone. The gene calls are TRBV7-2 and TRBJ1-1; no clear D. This CDR3 has 14 residues. Germline V gene lookup returns CDR1 SGHTA and CDR2 FQGNSA. V lost 2 bases, J lost 5 bases, and 12 bases lay in between. CDR3 sequence (DNA): TGTGCCAGCAGCTTACTGGGGAGGAAGACTGAAGCTTTCTTT. It translates to CASSLLGRKTEAFF.

The chain recombines TRBV7-2 with TRBJ1-1; 7 bases align to TRBD1. The CDR3 is 15 residues long. The junction had 8 bases not matched to a gene; V was cut back by 2 bases and J by 5 bases. From germline, CDR1 is SGHTA and CDR2 FQGNSA. CDR3 amino acids: CASSLFQGVGTEAFF. CDR3 sequence (DNA): TGTGCCAGCAGCTTATTCCAGGGGGTAGGTACTGAAGCTTTCTTT.